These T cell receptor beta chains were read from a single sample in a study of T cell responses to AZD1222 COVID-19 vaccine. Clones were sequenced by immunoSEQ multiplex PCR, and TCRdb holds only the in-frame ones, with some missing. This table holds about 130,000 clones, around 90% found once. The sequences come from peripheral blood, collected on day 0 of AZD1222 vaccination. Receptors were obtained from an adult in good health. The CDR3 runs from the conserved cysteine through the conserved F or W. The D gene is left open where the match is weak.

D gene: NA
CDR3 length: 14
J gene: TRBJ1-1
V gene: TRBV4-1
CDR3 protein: CASSQDWGKREAFF

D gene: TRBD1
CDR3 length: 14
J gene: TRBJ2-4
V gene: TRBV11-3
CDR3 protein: CASSPGGSENIQYF

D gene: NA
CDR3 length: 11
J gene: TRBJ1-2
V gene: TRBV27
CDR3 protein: CASSAGIAYTF

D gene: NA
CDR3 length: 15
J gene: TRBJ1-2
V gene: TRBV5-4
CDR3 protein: CASSPVGGGYYGYTF

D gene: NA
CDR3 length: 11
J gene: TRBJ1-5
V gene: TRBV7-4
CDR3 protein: CASGGGQPQHF

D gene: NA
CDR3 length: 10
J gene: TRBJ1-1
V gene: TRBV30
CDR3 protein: CAWTNTEAFF

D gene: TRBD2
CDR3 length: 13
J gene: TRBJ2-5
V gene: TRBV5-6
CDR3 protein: CASSNTRGETQYF

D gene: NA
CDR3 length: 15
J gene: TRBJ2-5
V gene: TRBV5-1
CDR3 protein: CASRKNSVGRETQYF

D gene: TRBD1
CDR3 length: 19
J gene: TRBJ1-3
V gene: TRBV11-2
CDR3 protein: CASSLDRGQGARSGNTIYF

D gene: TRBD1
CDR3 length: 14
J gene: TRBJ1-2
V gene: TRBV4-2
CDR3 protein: CASSQDDRDDGYTF

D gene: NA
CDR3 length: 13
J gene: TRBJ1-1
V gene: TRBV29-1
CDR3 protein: CSVRIGSNTEAFF

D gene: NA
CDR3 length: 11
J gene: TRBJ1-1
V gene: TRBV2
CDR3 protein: CASRTTREAFF

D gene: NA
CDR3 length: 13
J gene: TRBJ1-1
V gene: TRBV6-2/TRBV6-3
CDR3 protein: CASSYVRARATCF